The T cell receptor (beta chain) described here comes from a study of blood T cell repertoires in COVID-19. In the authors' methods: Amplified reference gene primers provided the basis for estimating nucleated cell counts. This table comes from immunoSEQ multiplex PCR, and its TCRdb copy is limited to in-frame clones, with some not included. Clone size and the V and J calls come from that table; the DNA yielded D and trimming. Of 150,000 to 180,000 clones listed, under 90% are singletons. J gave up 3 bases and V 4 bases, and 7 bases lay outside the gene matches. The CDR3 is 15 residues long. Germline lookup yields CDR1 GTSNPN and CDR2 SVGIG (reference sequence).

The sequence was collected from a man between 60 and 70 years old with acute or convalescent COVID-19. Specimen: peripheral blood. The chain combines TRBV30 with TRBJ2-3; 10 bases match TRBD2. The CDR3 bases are TGTGCCTGGACTAGCGGGAGTGGTAGAACAGATACGCAGTATTTT. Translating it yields CAWTSGSGRTDTQYF.